This T cell receptor beta chain was recorded in a study of blood T cells in healthy people across ages. The overall study: There was about one barcoded beta molecule captured by template switching per two T cells. The study's findings and limits: As age increased, TCR beta diversity per million T cells fell in a roughly linear fashion.

A sample-barcoded 5' primer and a J-beta primer mix were used in a second PCR of about 7 to 11 cycles. From the 5' RACE reads, TCRdb called clonotypes with MiXCR, one entry per CDR3 protein. The sample holds fewer than 2,000,000 distinct CDR3 sequences, about two fifths seen once. This CDR3 is 17 amino acids long. V shed 4 bases, J shed 3 bases, and the junction held 12 bases outside the gene matches. The germline V gene encodes CDR1 SGDLS and CDR2 YYNGEE. On this clonotype itself: Its target is not known.

This receptor was obtained from a human donor in good health. Sequenced input: blood. The J gene is TRBJ2-3, the V gene TRBV9, with 9 bases that match TRBD1. CDR3 bases: TGTGCCAGCAGCTGGGACCAACAGGGGGCGCAAACAGATACGCAGTATTTT. Translation gives CASSWDQQGAQTDTQYF.